Listed below are T cell receptor beta chains from one sample, sequenced in a study of T cell responses to AZD1222 COVID-19 vaccine. TCRdb's table, derived via immunoSEQ multiplex PCR, lists solely in-frame clones and lacks some. This table holds 150,000 or so clones, about 90% found once. The material was peripheral blood, obtained on day 0 of MenACWY control vaccination. The source is an adult in good health. The CDR3 runs from the conserved cysteine through the conserved F or W. The D gene is left open where the match is weak. Size tells how often a clone was seen (once, few, many) or the class of an expanded clone, and some rows leave it out.

TRBV20-1	TRBJ2-7	TRBD2	.	TGCAGTGCTAGTTCCCTAGCGGGAGAGGTTGATTCCTACGAGCAGTACTTC	CSASSLAGEVDSYEQYF
TRBV4-1	TRBJ2-5	.	.	TGCGCCAGCAGCCCCTCGGGGGGCGGCGAGACCCAGTACTTC	CASSPSGGGETQYF
TRBV7-9	TRBJ2-1	.	.	TGTGCCAGCAGCTTAGGGTTTGGGAGTGAGCAGTTCTTC	CASSLGFGSEQFF
TRBV5-5	TRBJ1-2	.	.	TGTGCCAGCAGCGGGCTGTTGGCCGGTAGGAGCTACACCTTC	CASSGLLAGRSYTF
TRBV2	TRBJ1-1	.	.	TGTGCCAGCAGTGGAGGTGAGGGGTTCACTGAAGCTTTCTTT	CASSGGEGFTEAFF
TRBV5-8	TRBJ2-2	TRBD1	.	TGTGCCAGCAGGGAGAGGACAGGGAACACCGGGGAGCTGTTTTTT	CASRERTGNTGELFF
TRBV4-1	TRBJ2-1	TRBD1	.	TGCGCCAGCAGCCAAGTGCAGGGGGCCGATGAGCAGTTCTTC	CASSQVQGADEQFF
TRBV19	TRBJ2-2	.	.	TGTGCCAGTAGTATGTATACGAACACCGGGGAGCTGTTTTTT	CASSMYTNTGELFF
TRBV10-3	TRBJ1-2	.	.	TGTGCCATCAGTGAGCTTGGATTAAATTCAGGCTACACCTTC	CAISELGLNSGYTF
TRBV6-1	TRBJ1-5	.	.	TGTGCCAGCAGTGAATCGGATAATCAGCCCCAGCATTTT	CASSESDNQPQHF
TRBV9	TRBJ1-3	.	once	TGTGCCAGCAGCGTAGCGAGCTCTGGAAACACCATATATTTT	CASSVASSGNTIYF
TRBV19	TRBJ2-2	TRBD2	.	TGTGCCAGTAGCAAGCGGGAGGGTACCGGGGAGCTGTTTTTT	CASSKREGTGELFF
TRBV10-3	TRBJ1-1	.	.	TGTGCCATCAGTATGGGAAGTAGCGAGAACACTGAAGCTTTCTTT	CAISMGSSENTEAFF
TRBV20-1	TRBJ1-5	.	once	TGCAGTGCTAGTGACACAGTGTATAGCAATCAGCCCCAGCATTTT	CSASDTVYSNQPQHF
TRBV7-9	TRBJ1-5	.	once	TGTGCCAGCAGCTTAGGAGTTTCTAGCAATCAGCCCCAGCATTTT	CASSLGVSSNQPQHF
TRBV5-1	TRBJ1-1	.	once	TGCGCCAGCAGCCCTAACACAGGGTCCGGAACTGAAGCTTTCTTT	CASSPNTGSGTEAFF
TRBV25-1	TRBJ1-6	TRBD1	.	TGTGCCAGCAGTGACAGGGACAGGCGAAATTCACCCCTCCACTTT	CASSDRDRRNSPLHF
TRBV18	TRBJ2-1	.	once	TGTGCCAGCTCACGTCGCGTCCCTTACAATGAGCAGTTCTTC	CASSRRVPYNEQFF
TRBV4-1	TRBJ2-1	.	.	TGCGCCAGCAGCCAAGGATACGCGGAGCAGTTCTTC	CASSQGYAEQFF
TRBV6-5	TRBJ1-2	.	once	TGTGCCAGCCGGGGAGCCAGGGGAAATGGCTACACCTTC	CASRGARGNGYTF
TRBV6-5	TRBJ2-1	TRBD2	.	TGTGCCAGCAGGTCCGGGACTAGCGGGTACAATGAGCAGTTCTTC	CASRSGTSGYNEQFF
TRBV24-1	TRBJ1-4	TRBD1	once	TGTGCCACCAGTGATCAGGGACAGGGATATGAAAAACTGTTTTTT	CATSDQGQGYEKLFF
TRBV5-1	TRBJ1-4	.	.	TGCGCCAGCAGCTCGGGAGGCACTAATGAAAAACTGTTTTTT	CASSSGGTNEKLFF
TRBV7-6	TRBJ2-2	TRBD2	.	TGTGCCAGCAGCCCTATAGCGGGAGCGGGCACCGGGGAGCTGTTTTTT	CASSPIAGAGTGELFF